Below are 10 T cell receptor beta chains sequenced from a single sample in a study of blood T cell repertoires in COVID-19. Generated by immunoSEQ multiplex PCR, the TCRdb table keeps only in-frame clones and is missing some. The sample carries about 260,000 clones, 75% to 90% recorded once. The sequencing sample was made of PBMCs or T cells enriched from blood (not recorded which). The receptors come from a woman aged 18 to 35 who had recovered from COVID-19.

V gene TRBV5-1 combines with J gene TRBJ1-1, with 9 bases aligning to TRBD1. The trim removed 3 bases at V and 0 bases at J, leaving 9 bases unmatched. Germline CDR1 is SGHRS and CDR2 is YFSETQ. The CDR3 is 17 residues long. The DNA of the CDR3 is TGCGCCAGCAGCTCGGACAGGGGCCGGAACATGAACACTGAAGCTTTCTTT. This translates into CASSSDRGRNMNTEAFF.

This chain uses TRBV5-1 with TRBJ2-2, with 13 bases matching TRBD2. Germline values: CDR1 SGHRS, CDR2 YFSETQ. CDR3 length: 17 amino acids. V was pared by 5 bases and J by 10 bases, with 14 bases of the junction left unmatched. CDR3 protein: CASSPGLAGIGVEELFF. The CDR3 region has the DNA TGCGCCAGCAGTCCGGGACTAGCGGGGATAGGGGTCGAGGAGCTGTTTTTT. Together with reference TRBV5-1 and TRBJ2-2, the CDR3 gives the full variable domain: KAGVTQTPRYLIKTRGQQVTLSCSPISGHRSVSWYQQTPGQGLQFLFEYFSETQRNKGNFPGRFSGRQFSNSRSEMNVSTLELGDSALYLCASSPGLAGIGVEELFFGEGSRLTVL.

This clone was seen just once. The DNA of the CDR3 is TGTGCCAGCGCTTCGCTAGCCAGAGCCAAAAACATTCAGTACTTC. It codes for CASASLARAKNIQYF. The chain employs TRBV27 and TRBJ2-4, with D maybe TRBD2 (5 bases). The CDR3 sequence is 15 residues long. Germline loops: CDR1 MNHEY, CDR2 SMNVEV (reference sequence). Trimming stripped 8 bases from V and 0 bases from J, with 14 bases between.

This clone was found a few times. This chain links TRBV28 with TRBJ1-5, with a tentative D call TRBD1 (6 bases). The length of the CDR3 is 14 residues. V was cut by 5 bases and J by 7 bases, with 15 bases left in between. Germline CDR1 reads MDHEN; CDR2 reads SYDVKM. The CDR3 DNA reads TGTGCCAGCAGTGACACAGGGTCCGGGCAGCCCCAGCATTTT. Translation: CASSDTGSGQPQHF.

This clone was seen only a few times. The chain has TRBV6-5 and TRBJ1-1; tentatively, D is TRBD1 (5 bases). The germline V gene encodes CDR1 MNHEY and CDR2 SVGAGI. CDR3 length equals 14 residues. V lost 8 bases and J lost 1, with 14 bases in between. The CDR3 DNA reads TGTGCCAGCGGGGGGAGGACGGCGAACACTGAAGCTTTCTTT. Encoded protein: CASGGRTANTEAFF.

This chain joins TRBV7-6 and TRBJ2-3; D remains unclear. Germline V gene sequence: CDR1 SGHVS, CDR2 FNYEAQ. Trimming took off 1 base at V and 2 bases at J, with 7 bases between the two ends. This CDR3 is built from 14 residues. The CDR3: CASSLEGDTDTQYF. CDR3 coding DNA: TGTGCCAGCAGCTTAGAAGGAGACACAGATACGCAGTATTTT.

The chain uses TRBV9 and TRBJ2-5, with 8 bases aligning to TRBD2. J gave up 4 bases and V 4 bases, and 6 bases lay outside the gene matches. Germline V gives CDR1 SGDLS, CDR2 YYNGEE. This CDR3 has 14 amino acids. The CDR3 spells CASSTLAGGETQYF. The CDR3 DNA is TGTGCCAGCAGCACCCTAGCGGGCGGAGAGACCCAGTACTTC.

The rearrangement links TRBV4-1 to TRBJ2-1, with 7 bases aligning to TRBD2. CDR1 MGHRA and CDR2 YSYEKL come from the germline V gene. The CDR3 extends over 15 amino acids. J gave up 5 bases and V 3 bases, and 7 bases lay outside the gene matches. Here the CDR3 reads CASSQGGGVHNEQFF. In DNA, the CDR3 is TGCGCCAGCAGCCAGGGGGGGGGAGTCCACAATGAGCAGTTCTTC.

The rearrangement joins TRBV5-4 to TRBJ2-1; 7 bases are shared with TRBD2. In germline, CDR1 is SGHNT, CDR2 YYREEE (reference sequence). This CDR3 spans 14 amino acids. Germline trimming cut 4 bases from V and 7 bases from J; bases unmatched to any gene: 8. CDR3 sequence: CASSGGGRTNEQFF. In nucleotides, the CDR3 is TGTGCCAGCAGCGGGGGGGGAAGGACGAATGAGCAGTTCTTC.

Only one count was recorded for this clone. This chain joins TRBV29-1 and TRBJ2-7; tentatively, D is TRBD2 (6 bases). Germline V lookup: CDR1 SQVTM, CDR2 ANQGSEA. Trimming stripped 2 bases from V and 3 bases from J, with 11 bases between. This CDR3 comprises 13 residues. The CDR3 DNA reads as TGCAGCGTTGAATTGGTTAGCGGCTACGAGCAGTACTTC. Translation: CSVELVSGYEQYF.